This T cell receptor beta chain was found in a study of T cells in Graves' hyperthyroidism and ophthalmopathy. Researchers took RNA transcripts and amplified the TCR beta CDR3 regions from them. HTBI primers drove first-round RT-PCR of the TCR CDR3. From the multiplex PCR reads, TCRdb called clonotypes with MiXCR, one entry per CDR3 protein. The sample holds around 700,000 distinct CDR3 sequences, 18% seen once. This clonotype has ten or more counts. Per germline, CDR1 MNHNS and CDR2 SASEGT. V lost 6 bases, J lost 0 bases, and 13 bases stayed unmatched. This CDR3 region has 18 residues. Exclusion followed for patients with uncontrolled infection, other autoimmune disease, pregnancy or lactation. Predating any ophthalmopathy symptoms, the blood sample was taken at first hyperthyroidism diagnosis.

The sequence was collected from a woman in her fifties or sixties with Graves' hyperthyroidism that later progressed to Graves' ophthalmopathy. The sample was blood. The V call is TRBV6-1, the J call TRBJ2-7, with 11 nucleotides matching TRBD1. Here the CDR3 reads CASRTGDRGTASSYEQYF. CDR3 coding DNA: TGTGCCAGCAGAACGGGGGACAGGGGGACCGCGAGCTCCTACGAGCAGTACTTC.